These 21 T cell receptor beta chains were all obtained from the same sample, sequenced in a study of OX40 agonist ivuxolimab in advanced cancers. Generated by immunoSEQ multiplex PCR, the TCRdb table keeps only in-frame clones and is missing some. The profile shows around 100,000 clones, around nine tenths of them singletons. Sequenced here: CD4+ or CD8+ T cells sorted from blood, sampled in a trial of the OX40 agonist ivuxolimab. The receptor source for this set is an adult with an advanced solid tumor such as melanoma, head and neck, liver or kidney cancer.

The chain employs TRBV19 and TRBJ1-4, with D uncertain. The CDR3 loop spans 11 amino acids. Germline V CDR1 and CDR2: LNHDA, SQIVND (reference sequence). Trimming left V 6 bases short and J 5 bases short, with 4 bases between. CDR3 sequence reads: CASSQNEKLFF. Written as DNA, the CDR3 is TGTGCCAGTAGCCAAAATGAAAAACTGTTTTTT.

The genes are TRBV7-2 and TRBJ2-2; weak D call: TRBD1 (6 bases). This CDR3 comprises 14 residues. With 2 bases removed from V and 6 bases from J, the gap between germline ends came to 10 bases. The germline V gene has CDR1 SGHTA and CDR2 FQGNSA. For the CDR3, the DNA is TGTGCCAGCAGCTTAATGGGGGCCGCCGGGGAGCTGTTTTTT. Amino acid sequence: CASSLMGAAGELFF. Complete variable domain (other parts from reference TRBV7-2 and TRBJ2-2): GAGVSQSPSNKVTEKGKDVELRCDPISGHTALYWYRQSLGQGLEFLIYFQGNSAPDKSGLPSDRFSAERTGGSVSTLTIQRTQQEDSAVYLCASSLMGAAGELFFGEGSRLTVL.

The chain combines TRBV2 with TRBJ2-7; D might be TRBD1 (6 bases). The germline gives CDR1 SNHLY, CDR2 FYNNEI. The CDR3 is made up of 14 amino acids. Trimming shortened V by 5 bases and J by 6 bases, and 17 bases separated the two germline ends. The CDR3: CASSQGRGPLEQYF. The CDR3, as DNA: TGTGCCAGCAGTCAGGGGCGCGGACCCCTCGAGCAGTACTTC.

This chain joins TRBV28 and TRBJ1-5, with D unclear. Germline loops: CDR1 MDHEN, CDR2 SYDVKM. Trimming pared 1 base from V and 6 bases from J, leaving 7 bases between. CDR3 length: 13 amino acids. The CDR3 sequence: CASSLYGSQPQHF. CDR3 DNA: TGTGCCAGCAGTTTATACGGCAGTCAGCCCCAGCATTTT.

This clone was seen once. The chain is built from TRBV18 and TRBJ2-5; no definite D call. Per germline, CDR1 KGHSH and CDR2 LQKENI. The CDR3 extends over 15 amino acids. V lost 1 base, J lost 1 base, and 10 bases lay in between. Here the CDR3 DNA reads TGTGCCAGCTCACCACGGACGGCCCTCCAAGAGACCCAGTACTTC. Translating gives CASSPRTALQETQYF.

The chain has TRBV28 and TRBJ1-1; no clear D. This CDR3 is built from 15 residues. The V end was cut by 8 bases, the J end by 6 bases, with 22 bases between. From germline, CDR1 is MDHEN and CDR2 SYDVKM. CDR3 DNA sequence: TGTGCCAGCCCCCCCTCAATGGCGGGGTCCGCTGAAGCTTTCTTT. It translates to CASPPSMAGSAEAFF.

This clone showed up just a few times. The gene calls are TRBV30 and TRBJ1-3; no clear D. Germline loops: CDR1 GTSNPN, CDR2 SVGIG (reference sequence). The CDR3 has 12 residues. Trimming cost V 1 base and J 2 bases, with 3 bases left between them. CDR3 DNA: TGTGCCTGGAGTGGTACTGGAAACACCATATATTTT. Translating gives CAWSGTGNTIYF.

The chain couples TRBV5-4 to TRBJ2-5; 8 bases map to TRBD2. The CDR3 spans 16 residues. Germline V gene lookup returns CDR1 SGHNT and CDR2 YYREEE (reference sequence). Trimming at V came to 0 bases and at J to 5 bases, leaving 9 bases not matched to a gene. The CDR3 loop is CASSLVSSGRGETQYF. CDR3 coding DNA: TGTGCCAGCAGCTTGGTTTCGAGCGGGAGAGGGGAGACCCAGTACTTC.

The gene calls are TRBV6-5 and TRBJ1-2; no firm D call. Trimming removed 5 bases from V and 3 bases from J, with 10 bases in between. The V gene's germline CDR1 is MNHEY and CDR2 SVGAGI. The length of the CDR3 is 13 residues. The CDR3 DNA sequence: TGTGCCAGCAGTACGGGTCAACACTATGGCTACACCTTC. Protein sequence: CASSTGQHYGYTF.

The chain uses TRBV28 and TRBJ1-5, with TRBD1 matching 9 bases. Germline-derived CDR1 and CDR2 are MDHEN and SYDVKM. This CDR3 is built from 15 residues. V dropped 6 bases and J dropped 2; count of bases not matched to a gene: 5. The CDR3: CASRRQGVGNQPQHF. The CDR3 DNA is TGTGCCAGCAGAAGACAGGGGGTGGGCAATCAGCCCCAGCATTTT.

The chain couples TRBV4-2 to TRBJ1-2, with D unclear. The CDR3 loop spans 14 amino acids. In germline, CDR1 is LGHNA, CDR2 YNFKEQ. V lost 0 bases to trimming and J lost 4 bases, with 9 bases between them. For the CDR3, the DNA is TGTGCCAGCAGCCAAGAGGGGAAGGGCTATGGCTACACCTTC. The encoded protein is CASSQEGKGYGYTF.

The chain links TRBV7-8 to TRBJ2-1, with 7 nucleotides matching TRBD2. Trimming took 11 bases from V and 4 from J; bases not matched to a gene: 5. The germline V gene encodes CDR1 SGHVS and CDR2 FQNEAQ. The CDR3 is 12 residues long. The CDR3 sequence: CASTSDYNEQFF. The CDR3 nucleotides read TGTGCCTCTACTAGCGATTACAATGAGCAGTTCTTC.

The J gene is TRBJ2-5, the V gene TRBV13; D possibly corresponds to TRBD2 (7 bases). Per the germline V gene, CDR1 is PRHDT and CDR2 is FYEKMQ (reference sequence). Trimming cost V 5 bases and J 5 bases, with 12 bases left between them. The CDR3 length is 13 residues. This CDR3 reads CASSPKGGETQYF. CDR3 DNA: TGTGCCAGCAGCCCCAAGGGGGGGGAGACCCAGTACTTC.

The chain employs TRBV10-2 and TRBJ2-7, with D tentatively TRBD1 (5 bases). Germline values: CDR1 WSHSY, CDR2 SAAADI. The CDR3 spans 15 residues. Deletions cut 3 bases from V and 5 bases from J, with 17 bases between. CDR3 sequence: CASSDTWQGRNEQYF. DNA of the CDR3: TGCGCCAGCAGTGATACGTGGCAGGGAAGAAACGAGCAGTACTTC.

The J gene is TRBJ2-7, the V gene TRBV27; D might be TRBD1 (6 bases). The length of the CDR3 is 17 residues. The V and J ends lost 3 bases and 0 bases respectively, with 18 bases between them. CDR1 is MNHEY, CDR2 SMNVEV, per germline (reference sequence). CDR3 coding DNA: TGTGCCAGCAGTTTCCCTATACAGGGTCGCACCTCCTACGAGCAGTACTTC. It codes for CASSFPIQGRTSYEQYF.

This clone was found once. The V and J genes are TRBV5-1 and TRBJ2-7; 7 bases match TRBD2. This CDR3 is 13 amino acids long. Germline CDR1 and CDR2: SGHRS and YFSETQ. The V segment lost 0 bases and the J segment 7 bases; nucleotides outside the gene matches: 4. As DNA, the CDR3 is TGCGCCAGCAGCTTGGGGGAGGGCATTGAGCAGTACTTC. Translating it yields CASSLGEGIEQYF.

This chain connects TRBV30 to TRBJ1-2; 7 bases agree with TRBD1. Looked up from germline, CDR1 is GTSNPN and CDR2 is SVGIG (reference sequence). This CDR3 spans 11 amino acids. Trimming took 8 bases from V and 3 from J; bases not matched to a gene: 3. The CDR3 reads CARDSYYGYTF. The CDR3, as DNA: TGTGCCAGGGACAGCTACTATGGCTACACCTTC.

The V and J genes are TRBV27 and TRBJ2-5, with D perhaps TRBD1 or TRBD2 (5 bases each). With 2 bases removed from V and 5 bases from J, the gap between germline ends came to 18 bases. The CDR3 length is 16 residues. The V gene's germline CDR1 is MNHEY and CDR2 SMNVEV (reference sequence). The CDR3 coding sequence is TGTGCCAGCAGTTTACGGGGCCAGGGTTTGTTTGAGACCCAGTACTTC. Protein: CASSLRGQGLFETQYF.

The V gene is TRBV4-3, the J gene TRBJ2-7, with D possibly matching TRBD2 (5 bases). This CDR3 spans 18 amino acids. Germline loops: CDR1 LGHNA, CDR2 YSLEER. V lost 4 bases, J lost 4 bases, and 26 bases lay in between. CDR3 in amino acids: CASSPRGLWGRFRYEQYF. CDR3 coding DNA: TGCGCCAGCAGCCCCAGAGGACTCTGGGGAAGGTTTAGGTACGAGCAGTACTTC.

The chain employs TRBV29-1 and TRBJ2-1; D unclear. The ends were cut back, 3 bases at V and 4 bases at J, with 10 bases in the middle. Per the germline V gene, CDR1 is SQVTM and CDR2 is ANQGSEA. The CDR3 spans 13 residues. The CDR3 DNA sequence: TGCAGCGTTGATGTCTGGCAGTACAATGAGCAGTTCTTC. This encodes CSVDVWQYNEQFF.

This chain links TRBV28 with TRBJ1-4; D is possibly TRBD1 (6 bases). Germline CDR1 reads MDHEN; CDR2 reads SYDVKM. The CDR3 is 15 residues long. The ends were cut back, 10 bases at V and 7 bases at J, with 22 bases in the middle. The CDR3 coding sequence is TGTGCCACCTCGCCCGGGACATTGACCGGTGAAAAACTGTTTTTT. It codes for CATSPGTLTGEKLFF.